Shown below are 25 T cell receptor beta chains from a single sample sequenced in a study of blood T cell repertoires in COVID-19. Here immunoSEQ multiplex PCR was the method, and the copy in TCRdb shows in-frame clones only, minus some. The repertoire holds approximately 330,000 clones, roughly nine tenths seen once, with roughly a tenth in the top ten. The sample comprised PBMCs or T cells enriched from blood (not recorded which). The origin of the receptors is a woman aged 25 to 45 who had recovered from COVID-19.

This clone was observed once. The CDR3 spells CASSLAAGGTEGYTF. The CDR3 nucleotides read TGTGCCAGCAGCTTAGCAGCAGGGGGGACGGAGGGCTACACCTTC. The gene calls are TRBV7-6 and TRBJ1-2, with 7 positions matching TRBD1. The CDR3 totals 15 residues. Germline trimming cut 0 bases from V and 8 bases from J; bases unmatched to any gene: 9. Germline values: CDR1 SGHVS, CDR2 FNYEAQ.

This chain connects TRBV20-1 to TRBJ2-7, with 10 bases fitting TRBD2. Losses at the gene ends were 3 bases for V and 1 base for J; bases not matched to a gene: 3. Germline CDR1 is DFQATT and CDR2 is SNEGSKA (reference sequence). The CDR3 is 14 amino acids. The DNA of the CDR3 is TGCAGTGCTAGTAAGCGGGAGGGGTCCTACGAGCAGTACTTC. This gives the protein CSASKREGSYEQYF.

The chain carries TRBV19 and TRBJ1-4; 7 nucleotides align to TRBD1. V shed 3 bases and J 7 bases; nucleotides not matched to a gene: 8. The CDR3 sequence is 15 residues long. CDR1 LNHDA and CDR2 SQIVND come from the germline V gene (reference sequence). CDR3 in amino acids: CASSILRTGGEKLFF. CDR3 nucleotides: TGTGCCAGTAGTATCCTACGGACAGGTGGTGAAAAACTGTTTTTT.

Here the CDR3 reads CASSLPGKATKNTEAFF. CDR3 in DNA: TGTGCCAGCAGCTTACCCGGAAAGGCGACTAAGAACACTGAAGCTTTCTTT. The V call is TRBV7-8, the J call TRBJ1-1; the D is unclear. Deletions cut 2 bases from V and 1 base from J, with 17 bases between. The CDR3 contains 17 residues. Germline CDR1 reads SGHVS; CDR2 reads FQNEAQ. The whole variable domain, remainder taken from reference TRBV7-8 and TRBJ1-1, is GAGVSQSPRYKVAKRGQDVALRCDPISGHVSLFWYQQALGQGPEFLTYFQNEAQLDKSGLPSDRFFAERPEGSVSTLKIQRTQQEDSAVYLCASSLPGKATKNTEAFFGQGTRLTVV.

The chain has TRBV18 and TRBJ2-7; 10 bases match TRBD2. Germline trimming cut 2 bases from V and 3 bases from J; bases unmatched to any gene: 1. Germline CDR1 and CDR2: KGHSH and LQKENI. The CDR3 runs 14 residues. The CDR3 coding sequence is TGTGCCAGCTCACCAACTAGCGGGAACTACGAGCAGTACTTC. It specifies CASSPTSGNYEQYF.

This clone was counted once. V gene TRBV19 combines with J gene TRBJ2-7, with a tentative D call TRBD1 (5 bases). V was cut by 4 bases and J by 0 bases, with 10 bases left in between. The CDR3 is 14 amino acids. Looked up from germline, CDR1 is LNHDA and CDR2 is SQIVND (reference sequence). CDR3 in DNA: TGTGCCAGTAGTAAAGGGGTGCACTCCTACGAGCAGTACTTC. Its translation is CASSKGVHSYEQYF.

The chain uses TRBV28 and TRBJ1-6, with TRBD1 as a possible D gene (5 bases). CDR3 size: 15 residues. V lost 6 bases to trimming and J lost 3 bases, with 12 bases between them. Germline V gene lookup returns CDR1 MDHEN and CDR2 SYDVKM. For the CDR3, the DNA is TGTGCCAGCAGACGGGGGGGGTTCTATAATTCACCCCTCCACTTT. Amino acids: CASRRGGFYNSPLHF. Full variable domain (outside the CDR3, taken from reference TRBV28 and TRBJ1-6): DVKVTQSSRYLVKRTGEKVFLECVQDMDHENMFWYRQDPGLGLRLIYFSYDVKMKEKGDIPEGYSVSREKKERFSLILESASTNQTSMYLCASRRGGFYNSPLHFGNGTRLTVT.

The V call is TRBV7-6, the J call TRBJ1-2, with D possibly TRBD1 on 5 matching bases. Trimming cost V 0 bases and J 6 bases, with 11 bases left between them. Germline V gives CDR1 SGHVS, CDR2 FNYEAQ. This CDR3 comprises 14 residues. The CDR3 protein is CASSLASGGDGYTF. Written as DNA, the CDR3 is TGTGCCAGCAGCTTAGCGAGCGGGGGAGATGGCTACACCTTC.

The chain uses TRBV30 and TRBJ1-2; TRBD1 aligns across 7 bases. The V segment lost 7 bases and the J segment 6 bases; nucleotides outside the gene matches: 14. The germline CDR1 and CDR2 sequences are GTSNPN and SVGIG (reference sequence). The CDR3 spans 14 residues. For the CDR3, the DNA is TGTGCCTCCGGCGCGGGACAGTCATCCCATGGCTACACCTTC. Residues: CASGAGQSSHGYTF. Based on the CDR3 plus reference TRBV30 and TRBJ1-2, the full variable domain is SQTIHQWPATLVQPVGSPLSLECTVEGTSNPNLYWYRQAAGRGLQLLFYSVGIGQISSEVPQNLSASRPQDRQFILSSKKLLLSDSGFYLCASGAGQSSHGYTFGSGTRLTVV.

V usage is TRBV29-1 and J usage is TRBJ1-2; 7 nucleotides line up with TRBD1. This CDR3 is 11 amino acids long. Germline values: CDR1 SQVTM, CDR2 ANQGSEA. V gave up 5 bases and J gave up 4 bases; unmatched junction bases: 1. In DNA, the CDR3 is TGCAGCGTTCGGGACAGCTATGGCTACACCTTC. Its translation is CSVRDSYGYTF. The full variable domain, its missing parts supplied by reference TRBV29-1 and TRBJ1-2, is SAVISQKPSRDICQRGTSLTIQCQVDSQVTMMFWYRQQPGQSLTLIATANQGSEATYESGFVIDKFPISRPNLTFSTLTVSNMSPEDSSIYLCSVRDSYGYTFGSGTRLTVV.

The chain uses TRBV6-5 and TRBJ2-2, with 10 bases fitting TRBD1. J lost 3 bases, V lost 11 bases, and 6 bases had no gene match. Germline V lookup: CDR1 MNHEY, CDR2 SVGAGI. CDR3 length: 14 residues. The CDR3 sequence is CAGETGGDTGELFF. The CDR3 region has the DNA TGTGCCGGGGAGACAGGGGGCGACACCGGGGAGCTGTTTTTT.

The chain couples TRBV7-8 to TRBJ1-5, with unresolved D. V dropped 0 bases and J dropped 0 bases, with 15 bases sitting between them. The CDR3 runs 18 residues. Germline loops: CDR1 SGHVS, CDR2 FQNEAQ. The CDR3 protein is CASSLAGRMGYSNQPQHF. DNA of the CDR3: TGTGCCAGCAGCTTAGCCGGGAGGATGGGGTATAGCAATCAGCCCCAGCATTTT.

This chain joins TRBV6-2 or TRBV6-3 and TRBJ1-2; D is ambiguous. Germline CDR1 and CDR2: MNHEY and SVGEGT. V lost 3 bases to trimming and J lost 5 bases, with 19 bases between them. There are 16 residues in the CDR3. The CDR3 spells CASSYGQVAFPYGYTF. The DNA of the CDR3 is TGTGCCAGCAGTTATGGTCAGGTCGCGTTCCCGTATGGCTACACCTTC.

This chain uses TRBV24-1 with TRBJ2-7, with 8 bases identical to TRBD1. This CDR3 is 15 amino acids long. Germline CDR1 reads KGHDR; CDR2 reads SFDVKD. Trimming at V came to 4 bases and at J to 3 bases, leaving 7 bases not matched to a gene. The CDR3 DNA reads as TGTGCCACCAGTGAAGGGACAGGACGGGGCTACGAGCAGTACTTC. Its protein product is CATSEGTGRGYEQYF.

The V call is TRBV19, the J call TRBJ2-1; D perhaps matches TRBD2 (5 bases). The CDR3 has 15 residues. Trimming took 7 bases from V and 6 from J, leaving 19 bases between them. Looked up from germline, CDR1 is LNHDA and CDR2 is SQIVND (reference sequence). The CDR3 is CASTPPGKRANEQFF. Written as DNA, the CDR3 is TGTGCCAGTACCCCCCCGGGGAAGAGGGCCAATGAGCAGTTCTTC.

The J gene is TRBJ1-2, the V gene TRBV28; D not certain. Trimming removed 6 bases at V and 8 bases at J, with 7 bases between. Looked up from germline, CDR1 is MDHEN and CDR2 is SYDVKM. The CDR3 extends over 10 amino acids. Here the CDR3 reads CASRSTGYTF. CDR3 in DNA: TGTGCCAGCAGGTCTACCGGCTACACCTTC.

This chain uses TRBV27 with TRBJ1-1; 11 positions agree with TRBD1. CDR1 is MNHEY, CDR2 SMNVEV, per germline (reference sequence). The CDR3 sequence is 13 residues long. The ends lost 2 bases at V and 10 bases at J; junction bases unmatched: 3. The DNA of the CDR3 is TGTGCCAGCAGTTTAGGGGACAGGGGGAGAGCTTTCTTT. Amino acids: CASSLGDRGRAFF.

V gene TRBV27 combines with J gene TRBJ2-5; 10 bases fit TRBD1. This CDR3 comprises 16 residues. Germline CDR1 is MNHEY and CDR2 is SMNVEV (reference sequence). The V gene end was trimmed by 1 base and the J gene end by 6 bases; junction bases not matched to a gene: 8. This chain's CDR3 is CASSLYGTGDRKTQYF. CDR3 in DNA: TGTGCCAGCAGTTTATACGGGACAGGGGATCGGAAGACCCAGTACTTC.

This chain links TRBV6-2 or TRBV6-3 with TRBJ2-1; 9 bases fit TRBD2. This CDR3 region has 17 residues. The V and J ends lost 0 bases and 7 bases, in that order; junction bases with no gene match: 10. Germline V gene sequence: CDR1 MNHEY, CDR2 SVGEGT. CDR3 DNA: TGTGCCAGCAGTTACTCGACCTTAGCGGGGGCTTCGAATGAGCAGTTCTTC. It yields the protein CASSYSTLAGASNEQFF.

The chain uses TRBV5-4 and TRBJ2-1; 14 bases map to TRBD2. There are 18 residues in the CDR3. Germline CDR1 is SGHNT and CDR2 is YYREEE (reference sequence). The trim removed 3 bases at V and 9 bases at J, leaving 14 bases unmatched. CDR3 nucleotides: TGTGCCAGCAGCTCGCCCGGGACAGGGACTAGCGGGAGCGGTGAGCAGTTCTTC. It translates to CASSSPGTGTSGSGEQFF. Using reference TRBV5-4 and TRBJ2-1 for the parts outside the CDR3, the full variable domain is ETGVTQSPTHLIKTRGQQVTLRCSSQSGHNTVSWYQQALGQGPQFIFQYYREEENGRGNFPPRFSGLQFPNYSSELNVNALELDDSALYLCASSSPGTGTSGSGEQFFGPGTRLTVL.

The chain recombines TRBV28 with TRBJ2-1; D unclear. The CDR3 is 15 amino acids. The V end was cut by 1 base, the J end by 9 bases, with 16 bases between. Looked up from germline, CDR1 is MDHEN and CDR2 is SYDVKM. The CDR3 here is CASSLFVPSSLEQFF. CDR3 DNA sequence: TGTGCCAGCAGTTTATTTGTCCCCTCTTCTCTTGAGCAGTTCTTC.

This clone occurred once. This chain connects TRBV6-5 to TRBJ2-7; TRBD1 aligns across 7 bases. In germline, CDR1 is MNHEY, CDR2 SVGAGI. The CDR3 runs to 14 residues. V was clipped by 6 bases and J by 2 bases; unmatched bases: 7. CDR3 sequence: CASSKYRGPYEQYF. The CDR3 region has the DNA TGTGCCAGCAGCAAATACAGGGGTCCCTACGAGCAGTACTTC.

The chain has TRBV29-1 and TRBJ2-3, with D possibly matching TRBD2 (6 bases). The CDR3 spans 12 residues. The V and J ends lost 4 bases and 7 bases respectively, with 12 bases between them. Germline V gives CDR1 SQVTM, CDR2 ANQGSEA. The CDR3 loop reads CSVVREVNTQYF. CDR3 DNA sequence: TGCAGCGTTGTAAGGGAGGTGAATACGCAGTATTTT.

In this sample, this clone turned up a few times. The V gene is TRBV27, the J gene TRBJ2-7; TRBD2 aligns across 11 bases. V gave up 6 bases and J gave up 4 bases; unmatched junction bases: 11. Germline lookup yields CDR1 MNHEY and CDR2 SMNVEV (reference sequence). This CDR3 is 16 amino acids long. CDR3 bases: TGTGCCAGCAGCCCCACGACTAGCGGGATGTTTTACGAGCAGTACTTC. Amino acids: CASSPTTSGMFYEQYF.

The V gene is TRBV29-1, the J gene TRBJ2-1; 12 positions agree with TRBD2. Germline loops: CDR1 SQVTM, CDR2 ANQGSEA. This CDR3 is 14 amino acids long. The trim removed 7 bases at V and 14 bases at J, leaving 15 bases unmatched. CDR3 DNA sequence: TGCAGCGCTAGAAGGTCTAGCGGGAGGGGTCAGGAGTTCTTC. Its translation is CSARRSSGRGQEFF.